A single sample gave rise to the 29 T cell receptor beta chains below, sequenced in a study of blood T cell repertoires in COVID-19. The repertoire was sequenced with immunoSEQ multiplex PCR; TCRdb's copy has only in-frame clones and lacks some. The table has roughly 190,000 clones, roughly 76% seen once. The sequenced sample was peripheral blood. Every receptor here comes from a middle-aged woman with COVID-19, enrolled during active disease.

The V gene is TRBV5-1, the J gene TRBJ2-7; 10 nucleotides agree with TRBD2. Germline V CDR1 and CDR2: SGHRS, YFSETQ. The V segment lost 2 bases and the J segment 4 bases; nucleotides outside the gene matches: 6. The CDR3 is 15 amino acids. The CDR3 nucleotides are TGCGCCAGCAGCTTAACGACTAGCGGGCTTTACGAGCAGTACTTC. The encoded protein is CASSLTTSGLYEQYF.

This chain connects TRBV30 to TRBJ2-1; D remains ambiguous. CDR1 and CDR2 from the germline V gene are GTSNPN and SVGIG (reference sequence). Trimming stripped 1 base from V and 2 bases from J, with 6 bases between. The CDR3 contains 13 residues. The CDR3 is CAWSDFAYNEQFF. CDR3 nucleotide sequence: TGTGCCTGGAGTGATTTCGCCTACAATGAGCAGTTCTTC.

The chain uses TRBV3-1 (or the pseudogene TRBV3-2) and TRBJ1-1; 12 bases fit TRBD1. J lost 11 bases, V lost 3 bases, and 7 bases had no gene match. The CDR3 spans 14 residues. Germline V lookup: CDR1 LGHDT, CDR2 YNNKEL (reference sequence). The CDR3 DNA sequence: TGTGCCAGCAGCCAGGGACAGGGGGCGTTGAAGGCTTTCTTT. Its protein product is CASSQGQGALKAFF.

This clone appeared a few times. This sequence joins TRBV5-1 and TRBJ2-7; D is possibly TRBD1 (6 bases). V lost 0 bases to trimming and J lost 3 bases, with 10 bases between them. The CDR3 consists of 14 residues. CDR1 is SGHRS and CDR2 is YFSETQ in the germline V gene. CDR3 bases: TGCGCCAGCAGCTTGGTACAGGGACGCTACGAGCAGTACTTC. Amino acid sequence: CASSLVQGRYEQYF. Complete variable domain (other parts from reference TRBV5-1 and TRBJ2-7): KAGVTQTPRYLIKTRGQQVTLSCSPISGHRSVSWYQQTPGQGLQFLFEYFSETQRNKGNFPGRFSGRQFSNSRSEMNVSTLELGDSALYLCASSLVQGRYEQYFGPGTRLTVT.

V and J are TRBV6-5 and TRBJ2-7; a possible D gene is TRBD2 (5 bases). With 5 bases removed from V and 5 bases from J, the gap between germline ends came to 13 bases. The V gene's germline CDR1 is MNHEY and CDR2 SVGAGI. The length of the CDR3 is 13 residues. Here the CDR3 DNA reads TGTGCCAGCAGTCGGACGGGGATGGACGAGCAGTACGTC. Residues: CASSRTGMDEQYV.

The chain employs TRBV29-1 and TRBJ1-1, with a possible D match to TRBD1 (5 bases). The CDR3 is 13 amino acids. The germline V gene has CDR1 SQVTM and CDR2 ANQGSEA. V lost 1 base to trimming and J lost 4 bases, with 10 bases between them. The CDR3 loop reads CSVEAGRGTEAFF. In nucleotides, the CDR3 is TGCAGCGTTGAAGCAGGGAGGGGCACTGAAGCTTTCTTT.

The chain joins TRBV19 to TRBJ2-5; the D gene is possibly TRBD1 (5 bases). Trimming removed 4 bases at V and 2 bases at J, with 14 bases between. Germline V gene sequence: CDR1 LNHDA, CDR2 SQIVND (reference sequence). The CDR3 spans 15 residues. The CDR3 DNA reads TGTGCCAGTAGTACGCAGGGTCTGGAGCAAGAGACCCAGTACTTC. This gives the protein CASSTQGLEQETQYF.

This clone appeared a few times. The chain employs TRBV6-2 or TRBV6-3 and TRBJ2-5; possible D gene TRBD2, 6 bases. CDR1 is MNHEY and CDR2 is SVGEGT in the germline V gene. The V and J ends lost 6 bases and 5 bases respectively, with 10 bases between them. This CDR3 is 12 amino acids long. The chain's CDR3 is CASSFRGETQYF. CDR3 DNA: TGTGCCAGCAGCTTCCGGGGGGAGACCCAGTACTTC.

The V gene is TRBV19, the J gene TRBJ2-1; TRBD2 aligns across 13 bases. The CDR3 consists of 18 residues. Per the germline V gene, CDR1 is LNHDA and CDR2 is SQIVND (reference sequence). V was pared by 5 bases and J by 0 bases, with 7 bases of the junction left unmatched. CDR3: CASSLGLAGESSYNEQFF. CDR3 in DNA: TGTGCCAGTAGTTTAGGACTAGCGGGAGAGAGCTCCTACAATGAGCAGTTCTTC.

V gene TRBV28 combines with J gene TRBJ1-3, with a weak D call TRBD1 (6 bases). The CDR3 covers 15 residues. CDR1 and CDR2 from the germline V gene are MDHEN and SYDVKM. V was clipped by 6 bases and J by 0 bases, with 12 bases between them. The CDR3 region has the DNA TGTGCCAGCAGCCCCGGGACATCCTCTGGAAACACCATATATTTT. This encodes CASSPGTSSGNTIYF.

The rearrangement links TRBV7-3 to TRBJ2-7, with 7 bases matching TRBD2. The CDR3 runs to 14 residues. The V gene's germline CDR1 is SGHTA and CDR2 FQGTGA. The ends lost 1 base at V and 6 bases at J; junction bases unmatched: 6. The CDR3 nucleotides read TGTGCCAGCAGCTTAATTGCGGGAGTTGGCGAGCAGTACTTC. Translating it yields CASSLIAGVGEQYF.

This chain links TRBV11-2 with TRBJ2-7; no definite D call. The length of the CDR3 is 14 residues. V was trimmed by 1 base and J by 4 bases, leaving 11 bases between them. Germline lookup yields CDR1 SGHAT and CDR2 FQNNGV. This CDR3 is CASSLGGLGYEQYV. CDR3 DNA: TGTGCCAGCAGCTTAGGCGGCCTTGGGTACGAGCAGTACGTC.

The CDR3 here is CASSGTANTEAFF. CDR3 nucleotides: TGCGCCAGCAGTGGGACAGCGAACACTGAAGCTTTCTTT. V is TRBV10-2 and J is TRBJ1-1; maybe TRBD1 (6 bases). Germline V CDR1 and CDR2: WSHSY, SAAADI. The V and J ends lost 4 bases and 1 base respectively, with 7 bases between them. The CDR3 runs to 13 residues.

This sequence joins TRBV3-1 (or the pseudogene TRBV3-2) and TRBJ2-5; TRBD1 agrees at 8 bases. Trimming took 4 bases from V and 10 from J; bases not matched to a gene: 11. Germline-derived CDR1 and CDR2 are LGHDT and YNNKEL (reference sequence). CDR3 length equals 14 residues. DNA for the CDR3: TGTGCCAGCAGCCCCCTAGGACAGGGAAGGATCCAGTACTTC. Translating it yields CASSPLGQGRIQYF.

The chain couples TRBV5-6 to TRBJ1-6, with D uncertain. The CDR3 contains 12 residues. Germline CDR1 reads SGHDT; CDR2 reads YYEEEE. V was clipped by 6 bases and J by 7 bases, with 8 bases between them. Here the CDR3 reads CASTSLNSPLHF. The CDR3 region has the DNA TGTGCCAGCACCTCTTTGAATTCACCCCTCCACTTT. The full variable domain, its missing parts supplied by reference TRBV5-6 and TRBJ1-6, is DAGVTQSPTHLIKTRGQQVTLRCSPKSGHDTVSWYQQALGQGPQFIFQYYEEEERQRGNFPDRFSGHQFPNYSSELNVNALLLGDSALYLCASTSLNSPLHFGNGTRLTVT.

This clone showed up just a few times. The J gene is TRBJ1-6, the V gene TRBV28, with D unclear. The V and J ends lost 3 bases and 7 bases respectively, with 13 bases between them. The CDR3 is 15 residues long. Germline V CDR1 and CDR2: MDHEN, SYDVKM. CDR3 region: CASSFFGVGNSPLHF. Written as DNA, the CDR3 is TGTGCCAGCAGTTTCTTCGGAGTTGGAAATTCACCCCTCCACTTT.

This clone was found a few times. This sequence joins TRBV2 and TRBJ1-2; D gene unclear. Trimming removed 1 base from V and 0 bases from J, with 12 bases in between. CDR3 length: 16 residues. Germline CDR1 is SNHLY and CDR2 is FYNNEI. In DNA, the CDR3 is TGTGCCAGCAGTGAAGGCGCGGTGCTAGCTAACTATGGCTACACCTTC. Translating it yields CASSEGAVLANYGYTF. Combining the CDR3 with reference TRBV2 and TRBJ1-2 gives the whole variable domain EPEVTQTPSHQVTQMGQEVILRCVPISNHLYFYWYRQILGQKVEFLVSFYNNEISEKSEIFDDQFSVERPDGSNFTLKIRSTKLEDSAMYFCASSEGAVLANYGYTFGSGTRLTVV.

The rearrangement links TRBV28 to TRBJ2-7, with D unclear. V shed 7 bases and J shed 7 bases, with 14 bases lying between them. CDR3 size: 12 residues. In germline, CDR1 is MDHEN, CDR2 SYDVKM. The CDR3 region has the DNA TGTGCCAGCACTGAAAGGTCCAGGGAGCAGTACTTC. Translation gives CASTERSREQYF.

The chain links TRBV29-1 to TRBJ2-5; 7 nucleotides match TRBD1. This CDR3 comprises 13 residues. Germline loops: CDR1 SQVTM, CDR2 ANQGSEA. Trimming at V came to 4 bases and at J to 5 bases, leaving 7 bases not matched to a gene. The CDR3: CSVATGSGETQYF. CDR3 coding DNA: TGCAGCGTTGCGACAGGGAGTGGGGAGACCCAGTACTTC.

V is TRBV2 and J is TRBJ2-3; D gene ambiguous. The V gene's germline CDR1 is SNHLY and CDR2 FYNNEI. There are 15 residues in the CDR3. V shed 0 bases and J shed 3 bases, with 10 bases lying between them. The CDR3 loop reads CASSEALGLTDTQYF. The CDR3 DNA sequence: TGTGCCAGCAGTGAAGCGCTTGGCCTTACAGATACGCAGTATTTT.

The chain joins TRBV18 to TRBJ2-1; the D gene is possibly TRBD1 (5 bases). The CDR3 consists of 15 residues. The germline V gene encodes CDR1 KGHSH and CDR2 LQKENI. With 4 bases removed from V and 6 bases from J, the gap between germline ends came to 16 bases. The CDR3 protein is CASSLQGLDLNEQFF. In nucleotides, the CDR3 is TGTGCCAGCTCACTGCAGGGCCTGGATCTCAATGAGCAGTTCTTC.

This chain joins TRBV2 and TRBJ2-5, with 8 positions matching TRBD1. Germline CDR1 SNHLY, CDR2 FYNNEI. Trimming at V came to 1 base and at J to 2 bases, leaving 0 bases not matched to a gene. The CDR3 is 14 residues long. The CDR3, as DNA: TGTGCCAGCAGTGAAGACAGGGGGCAAGAGACCCAGTACTTC. It translates to CASSEDRGQETQYF.

This clone has just a few counts. The V and J genes are TRBV9 and TRBJ1-5; D might be TRBD1 (5 bases). Germline V gives CDR1 SGDLS, CDR2 YYNGEE. The CDR3 loop spans 15 amino acids. Between the trimmed V and J ends, which lost 0 bases and 1 base, there was a span of 8 bases. The CDR3 coding sequence is TGTGCCAGCAGCGTAGGGGGGGTGAGCAATCAGCCCCAGCATTTT. Translation: CASSVGGVSNQPQHF.

Details on this clone: An end of the junction does not agree with germline; a read error may underlie this. The CDR3 nucleotides read TGTGCCAGCAGGGAAGGGACGGGAAACACTGAAGCTTTCTTT. Its translation is CASREGTGNTEAFF. The chain has TRBV6-1 and TRBJ1-1; a weak D match, TRBD1 (5 bases). The CDR3 length is 14 residues. Germline CDR1 and CDR2: MNHNS and SASEGT.

V and J are TRBV19 and TRBJ1-6; D is possibly TRBD1 (6 bases). CDR3 length: 14 residues. V was shortened by 6 bases and J by 10 bases, with 16 bases between the two germline ends. Per the germline V gene, CDR1 is LNHDA and CDR2 is SQIVND (reference sequence). The CDR3 loop is CASRAGETGSPLHF. CDR3 bases: TGTGCCAGTAGAGCAGGGGAGACGGGATCACCCCTCCACTTT.

This chain links TRBV19 with TRBJ1-2; the D gene is possibly TRBD1 (5 bases). V was clipped by 4 bases and J by 0 bases, with 12 bases between them. Germline lookup yields CDR1 LNHDA and CDR2 SQIVND (reference sequence). CDR3 length: 15 amino acids. CDR3 sequence reads: CASSKDSGANYGYTF. DNA for the CDR3: TGTGCCAGTAGTAAAGACAGCGGCGCTAACTATGGCTACACCTTC.

The rearrangement links TRBV3-1 (or the pseudogene TRBV3-2) to TRBJ2-7; 11 bases line up with TRBD2. The CDR3 has 16 residues. Germline V gene data show CDR1 as LGHDT and CDR2 as YNNKEL (reference sequence). The V segment lost 3 bases and the J segment 2 bases; nucleotides outside the gene matches: 6. The CDR3 sequence: CASSQTRLAGPYEQYF. The CDR3 nucleotides read TGTGCCAGCAGCCAGACCAGACTAGCGGGACCCTACGAGCAGTACTTC.

This chain joins TRBV3-1 (or the pseudogene TRBV3-2) and TRBJ2-5, with 7 bases that match TRBD2. This CDR3 region has 20 residues. Germline-derived CDR1 and CDR2 are LGHDT and YNNKEL (reference sequence). V lost 0 bases, J lost 4 bases, and 20 bases stayed unmatched. Written as DNA, the CDR3 is TGTGCCAGCAGCCAAGAGGGCGGGGGTTTTTATTCCGGTGTCTTAGAGACCCAGTACTTC. This gives the protein CASSQEGGGFYSGVLETQYF.

A word on this clone: The junction shows a germline mismatch at one end, possibly a read error. CDR3: CASKPGGYDSPLHF. As DNA, the CDR3 is TGTGCCAGCAAGCCAGGGGGCTATGATTCACCCCTCCACTTT. The V and J genes are TRBV27 and TRBJ1-6; 8 nucleotides align to TRBD1. The CDR3 is 14 amino acids. Looked up from germline, CDR1 is MNHEY and CDR2 is SMNVEV (reference sequence).